Listed below are T cell receptor beta chains from one sample, sequenced in a study of T cells in Graves' hyperthyroidism and ophthalmopathy. TCRdb re-called the multiplex PCR reads with MiXCR, one entry per CDR3 protein. The sample lists hundreds of thousands of distinct CDR3 sequences, 16% occurring once. Specimen: blood. These receptors all come from a woman between 18 and 30 years old with Graves' ophthalmopathy. The CDR3 runs from the conserved cysteine through the conserved F or W. A D gene is named only where the DNA matches it firmly. Where a row states a size, it is once, few, many or the class of an expanded clone; other rows omit it.

>TRBV18|TRBJ1-1|.|many
TGTGCCAGCTCCCTGTCTTCTGATATGAACACTGAAGCTTTCTTT
CASSLSSDMNTEAFF
>TRBV28|TRBJ2-7|TRBD1|many
TGTGCCAGCAGTTCCCCGGGACAGGGGCACTACGAGCAGTACTTC
CASSSPGQGHYEQYF
>TRBV20-1|TRBJ2-1|.|.
TGCAGTGCTAGACTAGCGAACTACAATGAGCAGTTCTTC
CSARLANYNEQFF
>TRBV19|TRBJ1-1|TRBD1|many
TGTGCCAGTAGTAAAGCGACAGGGGCGAACACTGAAGCTTTCTTT
CASSKATGANTEAFF
>TRBV2|TRBJ2-3|TRBD2|.
TGTGCCAGCAGCTGGACTAGCGGGGGACCCACGAATACGCAGTATTTT
CASSWTSGGPTNTQYF
>TRBV15|TRBJ2-3|TRBD1|many
TGTGCCACCAACACGGGACAGGGCGTAACAGATACGCAGTATTTT
CATNTGQGVTDTQYF
>TRBV18|TRBJ2-2|.|many
TGTGCCAGCTCACCATATCAGACAGACATCACCGGGGAGCTGTTTTTT
CASSPYQTDITGELFF
>TRBV7-8|TRBJ1-1|.|many
TGTGCCAGCAGCTTAGCTCCTACCACTGAAGCTTTCTTT
CASSLAPTTEAFF
>TRBV4-2|TRBJ1-2|.|few
TGTGCCAGCAGCCAAGAACTAAAAACAGGGTATCGGGGCTACACCTTC
CASSQELKTGYRGYTF
>TRBV4-1|TRBJ1-1|.|many
TGCGCCAGCAGCCAAGAAGGCGGGGTAAGGGGCACTGAAGCTTTCTTT
CASSQEGGVRGTEAFF
>TRBV7-9|TRBJ2-1|TRBD2|many
TGTGCCAGCAGCGCCGACAGCGGGGGGCGATACAATGAGCAGTTCTTC
CASSADSGGRYNEQFF
>TRBV7-9|TRBJ2-7|.|many
TGTGCCAGCAGCTTAGATACGTTGGGGCAGTACTTC
CASSLDTLGQYF
>TRBV18|TRBJ2-7|.|once
TGTGCCAGCTCACCAGCACCCTACGAGCAGTACTTC
CASSPAPYEQYF
>TRBV27|TRBJ1-5|.|many
TGTGCCAGCAGTTTATCAGGGTATGGGGATCAGCCCCAGCATTTT
CASSLSGYGDQPQHF
>TRBV18|TRBJ2-1|.|.
TGTGCCAGCTCACCACCGGGGGTTCCGGGATTTGGGGTCTTC
CASSPPGVPGFGVF
>TRBV29-1|TRBJ2-3|TRBD2|.
TGCAGCGTCTCCTACCCCGGGACTAGCGGGAGTATAGATACGCAGTATTTT
CSVSYPGTSGSIDTQYF
>TRBV9|TRBJ1-3|.|few
TGTGCCAGCAGCTGGGACCCCAGCTCTGGAAACACCATATATTTT
CASSWDPSSGNTIYF
>TRBV7-9|TRBJ2-1|TRBD2|.
TGTGCCAGCAGCCCCCAATCGGGACTAGCGGGAGGGCTCGATGAGCAGTTCTTC
CASSPQSGLAGGLDEQFF
>TRBV28|TRBJ2-7|.|.
TGTGCCAGCAGACTTGACACCCCTTCCGACGAGCAGTACTTC
CASRLDTPSDEQYF
>TRBV28|TRBJ2-3|.|many
TGTGCCAGCAGTTCAACCTACAGGGTCACTAGCACAGATACGCAGTATTTT
CASSSTYRVTSTDTQYF
>TRBV5-8|TRBJ2-7|.|many
TGTGCCAGCAGCTTGGGGAAGGGGCGCTTAGCACCCTACGAGCAGTACTTC
CASSLGKGRLAPYEQYF